This T cell receptor (beta chain) emerged from a study of metastatic and nonmetastatic thyroid tumors. This clone was counted many times. The germline gives CDR1 DFQATT, CDR2 SNEGSKA (reference sequence). V gave up 0 bases and J gave up 2 bases, with 5 bases separating them. CDR3 length: 14 residues. Patients underwent thyroid surgery, and none had received any treatment before it. TCRdb reprocessed the PCR reads using MiXCR. This table has about 89,000 clones, around an eighth appearing once. The sequencing sample was made of tumor tissue. The chain combines TRBV20-1 with TRBJ2-6; D possibly matches TRBD1 or TRBD2 (5 bases each). This TCR derives from a female donor with papillary thyroid cancer or a benign thyroid nodule (not recorded which). Some clones in this sample may be carry-over from other donors' samples. DNA of the CDR3: TGCAGTGCTAGAGAGGGGGCTGGGGCCAACGTCCTGACTTTC. This sequence encodes CSAREGAGANVLTF.